Shown below are 15 T cell receptor beta chains from a single sample sequenced in a study of cytomegalovirus exposure and HLA in healthy donors. Use of 60 Vbeta and 13 Jbeta primers characterized the PCR. The protocol was immunoSEQ multiplex PCR, while the TCRdb copy is restricted to in-frame clones and leaves out a portion. The data hold some 80,000 clones, with roughly a tenth observed a single time. What was sequenced was PBMCs. The receptor source for this set is a man aged 55-75 years in good health and CMV-seropositive.

The chain employs TRBV11-1 and TRBJ1-1; a possible D gene is TRBD1 (5 bases). V shed 10 bases and J shed 1 base, with 22 bases lying between them. The CDR3 extends over 16 amino acids. Germline V gene sequence: CDR1 SGHAT, CDR2 FQDESV (reference sequence). The CDR3 DNA follows: TGTGCCACGCGGTCCGGGGGGGGTGTGGGGAACACTGAAGCTTTCTTT. This translates into CATRSGGGVGNTEAFF. The whole variable domain, filled in from reference TRBV11-1 and TRBJ1-1, reads EAEVAQSPRYKITEKSQAVAFWCDPISGHATLYWYRQILGQGPELLVQFQDESVVDDSQLPKDRFSAERLKGVDSTLKIQPAELGDSAMYLCATRSGGGVGNTEAFFGQGTRLTVV.

This clone was counted a few times. The chain combines TRBV10-3 with TRBJ2-7, with 7 bases matching TRBD2. Unmatched junction bases numbered 5, after V lost 6 bases and J lost 6 bases. The length of the CDR3 is 12 residues. The germline gives CDR1 ENHRY, CDR2 SYGVKD. The CDR3 DNA is TGTGCCATCAGAGGGACGGGAGGCGAGCAGTACTTC. This gives the protein CAIRGTGGEQYF.

The chain has TRBV6-1 and TRBJ2-6; D perhaps matches TRBD1 (5 bases). The germline V gene has CDR1 MNHNS and CDR2 SASEGT. V was cut by 1 base and J by 0 bases, with 16 bases left in between. The CDR3 totals 19 residues. As DNA, the CDR3 is TGTGCCAGCAGTGAAGTGGCTCCAGGGTCCCTCTCTGGGGCCAACGTCCTGACTTTC. Amino acids: CASSEVAPGSLSGANVLTF.

This clone was seen only a few times. The chain couples TRBV30 to TRBJ2-5, with 9 bases aligning to TRBD1. The CDR3 consists of 19 residues. V gave up 2 bases and J gave up 2 bases; unmatched junction bases: 18. The germline gives CDR1 GTSNPN, CDR2 SVGIG (reference sequence). Here the CDR3 reads CAWSIGGQGGGGGQETQYF. The CDR3 DNA is TGTGCCTGGAGTATCGGGGGACAGGGTGGCGGAGGGGGGCAAGAGACCCAGTACTTC.

This clone has a handful of counts. V usage is TRBV5-1 and J usage is TRBJ1-4; TRBD1 agrees at 7 bases. The germline V gene encodes CDR1 SGHRS and CDR2 YFSETQ. V gave up 0 bases and J gave up 8 bases; unmatched junction bases: 4. The CDR3 is 14 residues long. Here the CDR3 reads CASSLGQGREKLFF. The CDR3 nucleotides are TGCGCCAGCAGCTTGGGACAGGGTAGGGAAAAACTGTTTTTT.

The chain combines TRBV30 with TRBJ1-4; D uncertain. CDR3 length: 15 amino acids. Germline V CDR1 and CDR2: GTSNPN, SVGIG (reference sequence). Trimming cost V 1 base and J 4 bases, with 13 bases left between them. CDR3 sequence: CAWSAPGGFNEKLFF. The CDR3 region has the DNA TGTGCCTGGAGTGCACCGGGAGGATTTAATGAAAAACTGTTTTTT.

This clone was recorded a few times. V is TRBV7-9 and J is TRBJ2-1, with 8 bases that match TRBD2. V shed 6 bases, J shed 4 bases, and the junction held 8 bases outside the gene matches. The germline V gene has CDR1 SEHNR and CDR2 FQNEAQ (reference sequence). The CDR3 runs to 15 residues. The CDR3 nucleotides read TGTGCCAGCAGTCGTGAAGCGGGAGCATACAATGAGCAGTTCTTC. Translated, it gives CASSREAGAYNEQFF.

A few counts support this clone. The chain links TRBV14 to TRBJ2-5; D is uncertain. The V end lost 6 bases, the J end lost 5 bases, and 10 bases lay between the germline ends. Per germline, CDR1 SGHDN and CDR2 FVKESK. This CDR3 region has 12 residues. CDR3 sequence: CASRHAGETQYF. The CDR3 nucleotides are TGTGCCAGCAGACACGCCGGGGAGACCCAGTACTTC.

This clone occurred many times. V gene TRBV6-5 combines with J gene TRBJ1-5; perhaps TRBD1 as D (5 bases). Deletions cut 2 bases from V and 9 bases from J, with 14 bases between. From germline, CDR1 is MNHEY and CDR2 SVGAGI. The CDR3 contains 14 residues. In nucleotides, the CDR3 is TGTGCCAGCAGTTACGGGGCAGGGCAGGGGCCCCAGCATTTT. It specifies CASSYGAGQGPQHF.

The V gene is TRBV4-1, the J gene TRBJ2-7; 11 bases match TRBD2. V lost 1 base and J lost 0; bases outside the gene matches: 2. This CDR3 is built from 16 residues. Germline V gene data show CDR1 as MGHRA and CDR2 as YSYEKL. The CDR3 sequence: CASSQGLAGNSYEQYF. The CDR3 DNA follows: TGCGCCAGCAGCCAAGGACTAGCGGGGAACTCCTACGAGCAGTACTTC.

The chain has TRBV27 and TRBJ2-7; 7 bases map to TRBD2. Unmatched junction bases numbered 9, after V lost 9 bases and J lost 1 base. The CDR3 covers 14 residues. In germline, CDR1 is MNHEY, CDR2 SMNVEV (reference sequence). The CDR3 loop is CASGTQRESYEQYF. CDR3 DNA sequence: TGTGCCAGTGGGACCCAGCGGGAATCCTACGAGCAGTACTTC.

This clone was seen only a few times. This chain connects TRBV6-5 to TRBJ2-3, with D possibly TRBD1 on 6 matching bases. Trimming removed 8 bases at V and 2 bases at J, with 14 bases between. This CDR3 region has 14 residues. Germline values: CDR1 MNHEY, CDR2 SVGAGI. The CDR3, as DNA: TGTGCCAGCCGGCAGGGGATTGTCACAGATACGCAGTATTTT. Protein sequence: CASRQGIVTDTQYF.

This chain links TRBV19 with TRBJ2-1; D gene ambiguous. The germline gives CDR1 LNHDA, CDR2 SQIVND (reference sequence). Trimming stripped 5 bases from V and 8 bases from J, with 13 bases between. CDR3 size: 13 residues. CDR3 sequence reads: CASSQYDRDEQFF. The CDR3 DNA sequence: TGTGCCAGTAGTCAGTATGATCGGGATGAGCAGTTCTTC.

The rearrangement links TRBV18 to TRBJ2-1; TRBD2 is a possible D gene (6 bases). V lost 1 base and J lost 5, with 15 bases in between. Germline V gene data show CDR1 as KGHSH and CDR2 as LQKENI. There are 16 residues in the CDR3. CDR3 nucleotides: TGTGCCAGCTCACCACGGGGGGTGACAGTAGACAATGAGCAGTTCTTC. This translates into CASSPRGVTVDNEQFF.

The chain combines TRBV5-1 with TRBJ2-2, with a weak D call TRBD2 (6 bases). The V end lost 3 bases, the J end lost 2 bases, and 8 bases lay between the germline ends. Looked up from germline, CDR1 is SGHRS and CDR2 is YFSETQ. This CDR3 region has 14 residues. In DNA, the CDR3 is TGCGCCAGCAGCTGGGACTCCAACACCGGGGAGCTGTTTTTT. Amino acids: CASSWDSNTGELFF.